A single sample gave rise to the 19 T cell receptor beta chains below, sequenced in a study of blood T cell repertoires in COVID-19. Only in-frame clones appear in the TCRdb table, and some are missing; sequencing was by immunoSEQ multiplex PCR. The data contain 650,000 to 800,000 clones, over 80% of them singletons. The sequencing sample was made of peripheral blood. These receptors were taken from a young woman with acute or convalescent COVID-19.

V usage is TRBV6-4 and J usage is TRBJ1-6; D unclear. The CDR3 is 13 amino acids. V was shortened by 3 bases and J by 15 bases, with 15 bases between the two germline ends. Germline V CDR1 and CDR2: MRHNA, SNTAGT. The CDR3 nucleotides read TGTGCCAGCAGTGATTCCTCCAATGGGCGCCTCCACTTT. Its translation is CASSDSSNGRLHF.

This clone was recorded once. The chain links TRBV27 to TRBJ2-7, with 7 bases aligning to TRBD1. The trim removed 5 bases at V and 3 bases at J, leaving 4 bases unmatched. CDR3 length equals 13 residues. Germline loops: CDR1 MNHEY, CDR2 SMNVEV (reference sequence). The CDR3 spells CASSRTGVYEQYF. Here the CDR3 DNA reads TGTGCCAGCAGTCGGACAGGAGTCTACGAGCAGTACTTC.

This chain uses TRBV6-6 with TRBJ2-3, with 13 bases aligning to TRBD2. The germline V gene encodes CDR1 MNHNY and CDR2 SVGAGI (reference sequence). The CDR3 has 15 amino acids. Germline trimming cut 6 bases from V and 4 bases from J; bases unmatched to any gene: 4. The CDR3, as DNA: TGTGCCAGCAGCCCACTAGCGGGGGGGTCAGATACGCAGTATTTT. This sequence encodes CASSPLAGGSDTQYF.

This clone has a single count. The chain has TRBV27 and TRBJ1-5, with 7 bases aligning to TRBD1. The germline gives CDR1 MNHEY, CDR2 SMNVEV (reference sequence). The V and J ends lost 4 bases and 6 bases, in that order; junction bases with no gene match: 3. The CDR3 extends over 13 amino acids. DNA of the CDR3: TGTGCCAGCAGTTCTTACAGGGGTCAGCCCCAGCATTTT. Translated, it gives CASSSYRGQPQHF.

The CDR3 region is CASGGQGAEAFF. In DNA, the CDR3 is TGTGCCAGCGGGGGACAGGGCGCTGAAGCTTTCTTT. This sequence joins TRBV13 and TRBJ1-1; 9 bases line up with TRBD1. The CDR3 sequence is 12 residues long. The V gene end was trimmed by 8 bases and the J gene end by 6 bases; junction bases not matched to a gene: 4. The germline CDR1 and CDR2 sequences are PRHDT and FYEKMQ (reference sequence).

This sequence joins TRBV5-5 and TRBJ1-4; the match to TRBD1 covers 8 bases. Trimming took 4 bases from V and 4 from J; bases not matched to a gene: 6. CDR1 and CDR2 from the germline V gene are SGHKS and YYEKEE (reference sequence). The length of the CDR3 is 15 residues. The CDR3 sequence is CASSRDRPFNEKLFF. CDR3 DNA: TGTGCCAGCAGCAGGGACAGGCCCTTTAATGAAAAACTGTTTTTT.

The CDR3 DNA is TGTGCCAGCAGCCAAGGGGGCGCAGATCAGCCCCAGCATTTT. Translation: CASSQGGADQPQHF. The J gene is TRBJ1-5, the V gene TRBV7-2, with 7 bases aligning to TRBD1. CDR3 length: 14 amino acids. V trimming: 5 bases; J trimming: 5 bases; junction bases outside the gene matches: 6. CDR1 is SGHTA and CDR2 is FQGNSA in the germline V gene. Full variable domain (missing parts from reference TRBV7-2 and TRBJ1-5): GAGVSQSPSNKVTEKGKDVELRCDPISGHTALYWYRQSLGQGLEFLIYFQGNSAPDKSGLPSDRFSAERTGGSVSTLTIQRTQQEDSAVYLCASSQGGADQPQHFGDGTRLSIL.

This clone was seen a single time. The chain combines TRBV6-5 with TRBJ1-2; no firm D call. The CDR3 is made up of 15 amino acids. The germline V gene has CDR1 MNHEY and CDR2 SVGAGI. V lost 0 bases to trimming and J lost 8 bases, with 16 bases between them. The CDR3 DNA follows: TGTGCCAGCAGTTACTCTCGGGTCGGGGTAGACGGCTACACCTTC. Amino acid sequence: CASSYSRVGVDGYTF.

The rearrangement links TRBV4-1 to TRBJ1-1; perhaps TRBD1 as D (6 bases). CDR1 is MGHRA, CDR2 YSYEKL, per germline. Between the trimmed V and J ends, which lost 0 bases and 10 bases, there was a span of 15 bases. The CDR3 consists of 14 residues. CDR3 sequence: CASSQEQGSGRAFF. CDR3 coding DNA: TGCGCCAGCAGCCAAGAGCAGGGGAGTGGTCGAGCTTTCTTT.

This CDR3 is CASSPPGGGLTEAFF. In DNA form, the CDR3 reads TGTGCCAGCTCACCACCGGGCGGGGGGCTCACTGAAGCTTTCTTT. The J gene is TRBJ1-1, the V gene TRBV18; D perhaps matches TRBD1 (6 bases). This CDR3 contains 15 residues. Trimming took off 0 bases at V and 4 bases at J, with 12 bases between the two ends. Looked up from germline, CDR1 is KGHSH and CDR2 is LQKENI.

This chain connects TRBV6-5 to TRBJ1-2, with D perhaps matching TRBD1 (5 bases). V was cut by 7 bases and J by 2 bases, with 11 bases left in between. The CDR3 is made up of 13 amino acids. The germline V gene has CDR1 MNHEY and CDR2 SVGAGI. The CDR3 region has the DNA TGTGCCAGCAAAGCTTACAGGAACTATGGCTACACCTTC. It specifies CASKAYRNYGYTF.

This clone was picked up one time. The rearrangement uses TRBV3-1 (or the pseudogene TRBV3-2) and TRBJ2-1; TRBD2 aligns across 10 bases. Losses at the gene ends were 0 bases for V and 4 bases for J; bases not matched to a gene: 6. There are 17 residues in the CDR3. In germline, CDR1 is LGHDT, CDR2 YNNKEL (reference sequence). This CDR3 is CASSQERTSGAYNEQFF. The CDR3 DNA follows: TGTGCCAGCAGCCAAGAACGTACTAGCGGGGCTTACAATGAGCAGTTCTTC.

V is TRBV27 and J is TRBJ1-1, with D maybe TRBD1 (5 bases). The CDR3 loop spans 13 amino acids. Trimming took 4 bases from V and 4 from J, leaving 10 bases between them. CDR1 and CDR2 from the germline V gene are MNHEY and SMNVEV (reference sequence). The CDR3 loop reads CASSWGESTEAFF. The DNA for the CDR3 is TGTGCCAGCAGTTGGGGGGAGAGCACTGAAGCTTTCTTT.

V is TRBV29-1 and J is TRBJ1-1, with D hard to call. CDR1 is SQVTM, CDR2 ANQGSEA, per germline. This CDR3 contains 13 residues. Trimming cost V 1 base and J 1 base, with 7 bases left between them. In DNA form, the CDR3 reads TGCAGCGTTGAAGGCGGCCAGAACACTGAAGCTTTCTTT. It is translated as CSVEGGQNTEAFF.

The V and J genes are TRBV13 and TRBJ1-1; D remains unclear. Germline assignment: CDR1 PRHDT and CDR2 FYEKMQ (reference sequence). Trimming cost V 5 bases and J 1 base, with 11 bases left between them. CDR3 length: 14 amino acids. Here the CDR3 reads CASSPFRGNTEAFF. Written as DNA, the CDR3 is TGTGCCAGCAGCCCCTTCCGGGGGAACACTGAAGCTTTCTTT.

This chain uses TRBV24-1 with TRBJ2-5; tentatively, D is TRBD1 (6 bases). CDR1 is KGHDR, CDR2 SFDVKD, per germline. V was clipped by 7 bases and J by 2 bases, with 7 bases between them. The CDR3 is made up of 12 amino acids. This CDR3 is CATSGQQETQYF. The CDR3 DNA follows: TGTGCCACCAGCGGACAGCAAGAGACCCAGTACTTC.

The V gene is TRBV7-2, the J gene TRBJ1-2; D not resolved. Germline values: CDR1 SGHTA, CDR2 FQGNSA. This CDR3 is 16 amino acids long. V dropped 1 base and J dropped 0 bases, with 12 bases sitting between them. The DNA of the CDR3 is TGTGCCAGCAGCTTAGTAGGAGCGCCTGCTAACTATGGCTACACCTTC. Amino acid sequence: CASSLVGAPANYGYTF. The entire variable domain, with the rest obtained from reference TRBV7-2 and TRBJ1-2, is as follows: GAGVSQSPSNKVTEKGKDVELRCDPISGHTALYWYRQSLGQGLEFLIYFQGNSAPDKSGLPSDRFSAERTGGSVSTLTIQRTQQEDSAVYLCASSLVGAPANYGYTFGSGTRLTVV.

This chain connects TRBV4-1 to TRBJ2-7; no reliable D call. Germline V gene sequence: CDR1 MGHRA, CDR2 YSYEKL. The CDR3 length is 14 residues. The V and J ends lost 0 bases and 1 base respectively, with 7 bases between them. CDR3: CASSQEFGSYEQYF. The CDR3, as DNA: TGCGCCAGCAGCCAAGAATTCGGGTCCTACGAGCAGTACTTC.

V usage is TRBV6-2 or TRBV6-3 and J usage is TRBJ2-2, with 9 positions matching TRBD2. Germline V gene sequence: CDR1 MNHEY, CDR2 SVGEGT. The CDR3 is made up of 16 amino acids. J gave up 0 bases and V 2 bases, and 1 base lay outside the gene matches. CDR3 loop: CASSYSGGTNTGELFF. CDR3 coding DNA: TGTGCCAGCAGTTACAGCGGGGGGACGAACACCGGGGAGCTGTTTTTT.